This is a list of T cell receptor beta chains from one sample in a study of T cells in tuberculosis. Some clones are missing from TCRdb's copy, which holds only in-frame ones; the method was immunoSEQ multiplex PCR. Of about 37,000 clones listed, around 90% are singletons. Specimen: PBMCs, collected at tuberculosis diagnosis. These receptors were obtained from an adult with tuberculosis. The CDR3 runs from the conserved cysteine through the conserved F or W. Fields, in order: D gene, J gene, V gene, CDR3 length, clone size, CDR3 protein. D genes are given only for firm matches. Only some rows state a clone size, as once, few, many or a class for expanded clones.

TRBD1 | TRBJ2-2 | TRBV10-3 | 15 | - | CASLSDRANTGELFF
- | TRBJ1-5 | TRBV2 | 15 | - | CASSEGRQFNQPQHF
- | TRBJ2-5 | TRBV30 | 14 | - | CAWGGRAYQETQYF
- | TRBJ1-1 | TRBV10-2 | 13 | - | CASSGSPRREAFF
TRBD1 | TRBJ1-5 | TRBV7-8 | 17 | once | CASSLGTGTRVNQPQHF
- | TRBJ1-2 | TRBV6-5 | 15 | - | CASSPVPGKDYGYTF
- | TRBJ2-5 | TRBV30 | 15 | - | CAWSVLEGRRETQYF
- | TRBJ2-5 | TRBV11-2 | 16 | - | CASSFYTGTLQETQYF
TRBD2 | TRBJ2-3 | TRBV7-6 | 17 | - | CASSQGRGATGTDTQYF
- | TRBJ1-1 | TRBV12-5 | 15 | - | CASGLGLSGDTEAFF
TRBD1 | TRBJ1-4 | TRBV6-1 | 16 | - | CASSEGSGTGNEKLFF
- | TRBJ2-7 | TRBV18 | 13 | - | CASSPRRTYEQYF
- | TRBJ2-2 | TRBV6-5 | 15 | - | CASSYSRGNTGELFF
- | TRBJ2-7 | TRBV5-6 | 11 | - | CASSLSGLQYF
- | TRBJ1-5 | TRBV9 | 14 | - | CASSPDSSNQPQHF
- | TRBJ1-4 | TRBV4-3 | 14 | - | CASSRPGDPGKLFF
TRBD1 | TRBJ1-1 | TRBV11-2 | 17 | - | CASSPWTGGRGNTEAFF
TRBD1 | TRBJ1-1 | TRBV30 | 15 | - | CAWRGVDRENTEAFF
- | TRBJ1-1 | TRBV5-5 | 13 | - | CASTPVGNTEAFF
TRBD2 | TRBJ2-3 | TRBV4-2 | 16 | - | CASSQRLAGDIDTQYF
- | TRBJ1-2 | TRBV30 | 13 | - | CAWSVRTGYGYTF
TRBD1 | TRBJ1-1 | TRBV5-1 | 19 | - | CASSLPGGTGGYGNTEAFF
- | TRBJ1-1 | TRBV6-6 | 12 | - | CASSLQETEAFF
TRBD1 | TRBJ1-1 | TRBV19 | 18 | - | CASSPQGPRTGGYTEAFF
- | TRBJ1-5 | TRBV2 | 13 | once | CASSEARYAPVNF
TRBD1 | TRBJ1-1 | TRBV5-4 | 13 | - | CASSSRQGTEAFF
TRBD2 | TRBJ2-3 | TRBV19 | 14 | - | CASHQRGGSDTQYF
- | TRBJ2-3 | TRBV5-1 | 16 | - | CASSSPGAGAQDTQYF
TRBD2 | TRBJ2-7 | TRBV15 | 15 | - | CATSPYQRGNYEQYF
- | TRBJ1-1 | TRBV19 | 14 | once | CASSAQTVGPEAFF
- | TRBJ2-2 | TRBV5-5 | 14 | - | CASSLVGGIGELFF
- | TRBJ2-3 | TRBV2 | 13 | few | CASRVRATDTQYF
- | TRBJ2-2 | TRBV4-1 | 16 | - | CASSQATGFNTGELFF
TRBD1 | TRBJ2-1 | TRBV10-3 | 13 | - | CAISGQGSNEQFF
TRBD2 | TRBJ2-1 | TRBV13 | 14 | - | CASSVNGGLAEQFF
- | TRBJ2-7 | TRBV19 | 13 | - | CASSMGDSGEQYF
- | TRBJ1-2 | TRBV6-5 | 12 | - | CASSEGVGGYTF
- | TRBJ1-3 | TRBV5-4 | 15 | once | CASSGGTPSGNTIYF
TRBD2 | TRBJ2-1 | TRBV2 | 16 | once | CASSFLAGGHANEQFF
TRBD2 | TRBJ2-1 | TRBV11-2 | 18 | - | CASSLTYSGGPTYNEQFF
TRBD1 | TRBJ1-3 | TRBV11-2 | 15 | - | CASRAGGLGGNTIYF
- | TRBJ1-5 | TRBV19 | 14 | - | CASSLRVLNQPQHF